This TCR beta chain was sequenced in a study of CD8+ T cells in alopecia areata. Study in general: Treatment of the treated patients consisted of oral tofacitinib, 5 to 10 mg twice daily.

This clone was observed a handful of times. Treatment of the sample: oral pan-JAK inhibitor, 5-10 mg twice daily. Lesional scalp tissue (obtained by punch biopsy) and peripheral blood were collected from alopecia areata patients. The authors extracted RNA and reverse transcribed it into cDNA as the sequencing template. The protocol was immunoSEQ multiplex PCR, while the TCRdb copy is restricted to in-frame clones and leaves out a portion. The data show 150,000 to 250,000 clones, more than 45% seen once. CDR3 length: 15 residues. With 3 bases clipped from V and 5 bases from J, the junction kept 9 bases outside the gene matches. Germline assignment: CDR1 SQVTM and CDR2 ANQGSEA.

Sequenced here: CD4+ T cells sorted from blood, sampled at week 24, from a patient treated with tofacitinib. The TCR originated in a human donor with alopecia areata. The V and J genes are TRBV29-1 and TRBJ2-1; 8 bases agree with TRBD2. The CDR3 region has the DNA TGCAGCGTTGAGGTTAGCGGGGTGTCAAACAATGAGCAGTTCTTC. This codes for CSVEVSGVSNNEQFF.